This T cell receptor (beta chain) was profiled in a study of OX40 agonist ivuxolimab in advanced cancers. TCRdb's copy holds only in-frame clones and misses some; the assay was immunoSEQ multiplex PCR. The table has over 55,000 clones, 94% seen once; the top ten hold approximately 14%. The ends were cut back, 0 bases at V and 5 bases at J, with 8 bases in the middle. The CDR3 spans 13 residues. Germline V CDR1 and CDR2: SGDLS, YYNGEE. V usage is TRBV9 and J usage is TRBJ1-2; no clear D gene. Sample: CD4+ or CD8+ T cells sorted from blood, taken in a trial of the OX40 agonist ivuxolimab. This receptor was taken from an adult with an advanced solid tumor such as melanoma, head and neck, liver or kidney cancer. As DNA, the CDR3 is TGTGCCAGCAGCGTAGCAACTGATTATGGCTACACCTTC. Residues: CASSVATDYGYTF.